The 4 T cell receptor beta chains below come from one sample, sequenced in a study of blood T cell repertoires in COVID-19. This table comes from immunoSEQ multiplex PCR, and its TCRdb copy is limited to in-frame clones, with some not included. The sample yields under 55,000 clones, around 80% seen once. Sequenced input: peripheral blood. The source of these receptors is a man in his sixties or seventies with acute or convalescent COVID-19.

CDR3 loop: CASSLGTGYGTEAFF. Here the CDR3 DNA reads TGCGCCAGCAGCTTGGGTACAGGGTACGGCACTGAAGCTTTCTTT. The gene calls are TRBV5-1 and TRBJ1-1, with TRBD1 as a possible D gene (6 bases). The V gene's germline CDR1 is SGHRS and CDR2 YFSETQ. V shed 0 bases and J shed 4 bases, with 13 bases lying between them. The CDR3 runs 15 residues.

The chain is built from TRBV19 and TRBJ1-2; 10 bases are shared with TRBD1. The CDR3 is 14 amino acids. CDR1 LNHDA and CDR2 SQIVND come from the germline V gene (reference sequence). The J segment lost 7 bases and the V segment lost 3 bases, leaving 5 bases of the junction unmatched. The CDR3 sequence is CASSIDRGRGGYTF. CDR3 nucleotides: TGTGCCAGTAGTATTGACAGGGGGCGCGGTGGCTACACCTTC.

This clone occurred a few times. The V and J genes are TRBV4-1 and TRBJ1-6; 7 bases fit TRBD1. The V segment lost 4 bases and the J segment 6 bases; nucleotides outside the gene matches: 6. The germline V gene encodes CDR1 MGHRA and CDR2 YSYEKL. The CDR3 runs to 15 residues. For the CDR3, the DNA is TGCGCCAGCAGCCCAGGAGGGGGCACTAATTCACCCCTCCACTTT. Residues: CASSPGGGTNSPLHF.

The chain uses TRBV5-1 and TRBJ2-1, with 11 bases that match TRBD2. From germline, CDR1 is SGHRS and CDR2 YFSETQ. This CDR3 has 15 residues. With 2 bases clipped from V and 8 bases from J, the junction kept 6 bases outside the gene matches. CDR3 loop: CASSFSGGAGDEQFF. The CDR3 region has the DNA TGCGCCAGCAGCTTTAGCGGGGGGGCCGGGGATGAGCAGTTCTTC.